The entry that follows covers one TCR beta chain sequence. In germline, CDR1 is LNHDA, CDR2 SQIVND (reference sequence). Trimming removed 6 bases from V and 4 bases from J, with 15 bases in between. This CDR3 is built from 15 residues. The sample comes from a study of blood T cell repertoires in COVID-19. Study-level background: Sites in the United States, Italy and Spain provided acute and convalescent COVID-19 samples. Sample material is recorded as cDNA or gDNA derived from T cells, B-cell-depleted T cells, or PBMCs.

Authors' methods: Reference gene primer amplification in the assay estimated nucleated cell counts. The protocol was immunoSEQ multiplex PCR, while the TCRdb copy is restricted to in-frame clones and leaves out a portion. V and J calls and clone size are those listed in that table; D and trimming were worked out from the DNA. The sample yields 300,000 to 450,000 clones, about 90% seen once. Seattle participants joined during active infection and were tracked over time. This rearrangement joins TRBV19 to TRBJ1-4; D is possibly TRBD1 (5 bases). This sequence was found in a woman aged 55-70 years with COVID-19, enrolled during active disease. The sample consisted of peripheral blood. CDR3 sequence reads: CASREIQGINEKLFF. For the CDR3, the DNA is TGTGCCAGTAGGGAAATCCAGGGAATTAATGAAAAACTGTTTTTT.